The 11 T cell receptor beta chains reported below all come from one sample, sequenced in a study of cytomegalovirus exposure and HLA in healthy donors. With 60 Vbeta and 13 Jbeta primers, the PCR was carried out. Libraries were prepared by immunoSEQ multiplex PCR; TCRdb keeps only in-frame clonotypes and omits some of them. The repertoire holds 200,000 to 250,000 clones, with around 80% as singletons. Material for sequencing was PBMCs. These receptors were taken from a woman in her fifties or sixties in good health and CMV-seropositive.

The V gene is TRBV7-9, the J gene TRBJ2-3, with TRBD2 identical over 8 bases. Trimming took 1 base from V and 1 from J; bases not matched to a gene: 4. Germline V lookup: CDR1 SEHNR, CDR2 FQNEAQ (reference sequence). This CDR3 spans 16 amino acids. CDR3 residues: CASSLDGRAGTDTQYF. DNA of the CDR3: TGTGCCAGCAGCTTAGACGGGAGGGCCGGCACAGATACGCAGTATTTT.

The chain combines TRBV19 with TRBJ1-1; D not resolved. CDR1 and CDR2 (germline): LNHDA, SQIVND (reference sequence). The CDR3 is 15 residues long. Trimming took 3 bases from V and 1 from J, leaving 12 bases between them. CDR3 region: CASSIQVTANTEAFF. The CDR3 DNA follows: TGTGCCAGTAGTATTCAGGTTACGGCGAACACTGAAGCTTTCTTT.

The V gene is TRBV6-4, the J gene TRBJ2-3, with a tentative D call TRBD2 (6 bases). CDR1 and CDR2 from the germline V gene are MRHNA and SNTAGT. V dropped 4 bases and J dropped 1 base, with 12 bases sitting between them. This CDR3 has 15 residues. CDR3 sequence: CASSGNGRRTDTQYF. CDR3 DNA sequence: TGTGCCAGCAGTGGCAATGGGAGGCGCACAGATACGCAGTATTTT.

The chain combines TRBV28 with TRBJ2-5; maybe TRBD1 (5 bases). The CDR3 runs to 15 residues. Germline values: CDR1 MDHEN, CDR2 SYDVKM. Trimming stripped 6 bases from V and 5 bases from J, with 19 bases between. CDR3 bases: TGTGCCAGCAGGGGGCTCTTGGGGCTAGGGGAGACCCAGTACTTC. Amino acid sequence: CASRGLLGLGETQYF.

The V gene is TRBV7-2, the J gene TRBJ1-3; no reliable D call. Trimming cost V 6 bases and J 8 bases, with 17 bases left between them. Germline CDR1 reads SGHTA; CDR2 reads FQGNSA. The CDR3 sequence is 14 residues long. Here the CDR3 reads CASSPIGGRDTIYF. The CDR3 DNA reads TGTGCCAGCAGTCCCATAGGTGGGAGGGACACCATATATTTT.

The J gene is TRBJ1-2, the V gene TRBV5-1, with a possible D match to TRBD1 (6 bases). V lost 3 bases, J lost 3 bases, and 18 bases lay in between. This CDR3 is built from 16 residues. Germline-derived CDR1 and CDR2 are SGHRS and YFSETQ. The DNA of the CDR3 is TGCGCCAGCAGCTCCTCAGAAAACTACAGGGACTATGGCTACACCTTC. Its protein product is CASSSSENYRDYGYTF.

With regard to this clone: A read error may account for a junction end that differs from germline. Other nucleotide sequences in the sample specify the same CDR3. The V gene is TRBV9, the J gene TRBJ2-1; 9 bases align to TRBD2. This CDR3 has 14 residues. Germline V gene sequence: CDR1 SGDLS, CDR2 YYNGEE. The CDR3 is CASNAGLASHEQFF. The CDR3 nucleotides read TGCGCCAGCAACGCGGGACTAGCATCCCATGAGCAGTTCTTC. Based on the CDR3 plus reference TRBV9 and TRBJ2-1, the full variable domain is DSGVTQTPKHLITATGQRVTLRCSPRSGDLSVYWYQQSLDQGLQFLIQYYNGEERAKGNILERFSAQQFPDLHSELNLSSLELGDSALYFCASNAGLASHEQFFGPGTRLTVL.

This clone was seen a few times. V gene TRBV19 combines with J gene TRBJ1-5; possibly TRBD1 for D (6 bases). The CDR3 runs 16 residues. Looked up from germline, CDR1 is LNHDA and CDR2 is SQIVND (reference sequence). Deletions cut 7 bases from V and 2 bases from J, with 18 bases between. The CDR3 here is CASTQSRDTGNQPQHF. In DNA, the CDR3 is TGTGCCAGTACCCAATCTAGGGACACTGGCAATCAGCCCCAGCATTTT.

V and J are TRBV6-1 and TRBJ1-6; 8 nucleotides match TRBD1. The germline V gene encodes CDR1 MNHNS and CDR2 SASEGT. The CDR3 has 15 residues. Unmatched junction bases numbered 3, after V lost 2 bases and J lost 6 bases. DNA of the CDR3: TGTGCCAGCAGTGAATTAGGGACAGGTAATTCACCCCTCCACTTT. Translated, it gives CASSELGTGNSPLHF.

The chain recombines TRBV19 with TRBJ1-1, with 10 nucleotides matching TRBD1. Germline V CDR1 and CDR2: LNHDA, SQIVND (reference sequence). V was pared by 6 bases and J by 3 bases, with 7 bases of the junction left unmatched. This CDR3 has 15 residues. The chain's CDR3 is CASSPDRGLDTEAFF. The CDR3 coding sequence is TGTGCCAGTAGCCCTGACAGGGGGCTAGACACTGAAGCTTTCTTT.

The V gene is TRBV4-1, the J gene TRBJ1-3, with 10 bases aligning to TRBD1. The CDR3 sequence is 16 residues long. Trimming at V came to 1 base and at J to 3 bases, leaving 3 bases not matched to a gene. Germline CDR1 reads MGHRA; CDR2 reads YSYEKL. The CDR3 sequence is CASSQGQGAFGNTIYF. The CDR3 DNA reads as TGCGCCAGCAGCCAAGGACAGGGGGCCTTTGGAAACACCATATATTTT.